Listed below are T cell receptor beta chains from one sample, sequenced in a study of regulatory T cells in long-lasting Graves disease. TCRdb re-called the multiplex PCR reads through MiXCR, storing one row per CDR3 protein. The repertoire consists of some 250,000 distinct CDR3 sequences, with 20% occurring once and the leading ten covering approximately 15%. Specimen: peripheral blood mononuclear cells (PBMCs), collected at new diagnosis, from a patient treated with antithyroid drugs. The origin of the receptors is a female donor with Graves disease. CDR3s include the opening cysteine and the closing phenylalanine or tryptophan. A D gene is named only where the DNA matches it firmly. Not all rows give a size; the values are once, few, many and, for expanded clones, a class.

clone size: many
J gene: TRBJ2-1
D gene: TRBD2
V gene: TRBV11-2
CDR3 DNA: TGTGCCAGCAGGTCACCGGGACTAGCGGGAGGTGAGCAGTTCTTC
CDR3 protein: CASRSPGLAGGEQFF

clone size: few
J gene: TRBJ1-5
D gene: -
V gene: TRBV6-1
CDR3 DNA: TGTGCCAGCAGTAGACAGTGTAGCAATCAGCCCCAGCATTTT
CDR3 protein: CASSRQCSNQPQHF

clone size: many
J gene: TRBJ2-3
D gene: TRBD1
V gene: TRBV15
CDR3 DNA: TGTGCCACCAGCAGAGACGGACAGGGTGCAGATACGCAGTATTTT
CDR3 protein: CATSRDGQGADTQYF

clone size: many
J gene: TRBJ1-1
D gene: -
V gene: TRBV11-3
CDR3 DNA: TGTGCCAGCAGCTTAAGGAGGGCTGAAGCTTTCTTT
CDR3 protein: CASSLRRAEAFF

clone size: many
J gene: TRBJ1-5
D gene: -
V gene: TRBV18
CDR3 DNA: TGTGCCACCACTCCCGGGGGCTTGGAGCCCCAGCATTTT
CDR3 protein: CATTPGGLEPQHF

clone size: many
J gene: TRBJ1-2
D gene: -
V gene: TRBV30
CDR3 DNA: TGTGCCTGGAGTCGTACGTCCTATGGCTACACCTTC
CDR3 protein: CAWSRTSYGYTF

clone size: many
J gene: TRBJ1-1
D gene: TRBD1
V gene: TRBV6-1
CDR3 DNA: TGTGCCAGCAGAACCCGAGGGGACAGGGCTCACACTGAAGCTTTCTTT
CDR3 protein: CASRTRGDRAHTEAFF

clone size: -
J gene: TRBJ2-7
D gene: -
V gene: TRBV3-1
CDR3 DNA: TGTGCCAGCAGCCGAACACTGCAGGCCGAGCAGTACTTC
CDR3 protein: CASSRTLQAEQYF

clone size: many
J gene: TRBJ1-5
D gene: -
V gene: TRBV5-6
CDR3 DNA: TGTGCCAGCAGCCCAAGGGGTCAGCCCCAGCATTTT
CDR3 protein: CASSPRGQPQHF

clone size: -
J gene: TRBJ1-6
D gene: TRBD1
V gene: TRBV20-1
CDR3 DNA: TGCAGTGCTAGAGATAGGGACAGGGGGGAAAATTCACCCCTCCACTTT
CDR3 protein: CSARDRDRGENSPLHF

clone size: many
J gene: TRBJ2-3
D gene: -
V gene: TRBV24-1
CDR3 DNA: TGTGCCACCAGTGTCGATACAGATACGCAGTATTTT
CDR3 protein: CATSVDTDTQYF

clone size: many
J gene: TRBJ2-1
D gene: TRBD2
V gene: TRBV12-5
CDR3 DNA: TGTGCTAGTGGTGGTACTAGCGGATCCTACAATGAGCAGTTCTTC
CDR3 protein: CASGGTSGSYNEQFF

clone size: few
J gene: TRBJ2-7
D gene: TRBD1
V gene: TRBV6-1
CDR3 DNA: TGTGTCAGCAGTCGGGACAGCTACTACGAGCAGTACTTC
CDR3 protein: CVSSRDSYYEQYF

clone size: -
J gene: TRBJ2-7
D gene: -
V gene: TRBV10-2
CDR3 DNA: TGCGCCAGCAGTCAAACACTAACCTTCTACGAGCAGTACTTC
CDR3 protein: CASSQTLTFYEQYF

clone size: many
J gene: TRBJ2-1
D gene: TRBD2
V gene: TRBV4-2
CDR3 DNA: TGTGCCAGCAGCATTAGCGGGGGGAGCTCCTACAATGAGCAGTTCTTC
CDR3 protein: CASSISGGSSYNEQFF

clone size: -
J gene: TRBJ1-5
D gene: -
V gene: TRBV7-2
CDR3 DNA: TGTGCCAGCAGCTCCGGGAGGGGGCCCCAGCATTTT
CDR3 protein: CASSSGRGPQHF

clone size: many
J gene: TRBJ1-1
D gene: TRBD1
V gene: TRBV18
CDR3 DNA: TGTGCCAGCTCAACCGGGACAGGGAACACTGAAGCTTTCTTT
CDR3 protein: CASSTGTGNTEAFF

clone size: many
J gene: TRBJ2-5
D gene: -
V gene: TRBV12-3/TRBV12-4
CDR3 DNA: TGTGCCAGCAGCTCCTCGAGGGGCCAGGAGACCCAGTACTTC
CDR3 protein: CASSSSRGQETQYF

clone size: many
J gene: TRBJ2-5
D gene: -
V gene: TRBV12-3/TRBV12-4
CDR3 DNA: TGTGCCAGCAGCTTACAGGGACCTAAAGAGACCCAGTACTTC
CDR3 protein: CASSLQGPKETQYF

clone size: many
J gene: TRBJ2-3
D gene: -
V gene: TRBV7-2
CDR3 DNA: TGTGCCAGCAGCGTCGATTACGGTACGCAGTATTTT
CDR3 protein: CASSVDYGTQYF

clone size: many
J gene: TRBJ2-1
D gene: -
V gene: TRBV11-3
CDR3 DNA: TGTGCCAGCAGCAAATTTGGGCAGGGGGGTAGCAATGAGCAGTTCTTC
CDR3 protein: CASSKFGQGGSNEQFF

clone size: many
J gene: TRBJ1-1
D gene: -
V gene: TRBV7-2
CDR3 DNA: TGTGCCAGCAGCTACCTCAGGAGGAAAATGAACACTGAAGCTTTCTTT
CDR3 protein: CASSYLRRKMNTEAFF

clone size: many
J gene: TRBJ1-1
D gene: -
V gene: TRBV5-1
CDR3 DNA: TGCGCCAGCAGCTTGGCTGGCTGGACCCGGGGCACTGAAGCTTTCTTT
CDR3 protein: CASSLAGWTRGTEAFF